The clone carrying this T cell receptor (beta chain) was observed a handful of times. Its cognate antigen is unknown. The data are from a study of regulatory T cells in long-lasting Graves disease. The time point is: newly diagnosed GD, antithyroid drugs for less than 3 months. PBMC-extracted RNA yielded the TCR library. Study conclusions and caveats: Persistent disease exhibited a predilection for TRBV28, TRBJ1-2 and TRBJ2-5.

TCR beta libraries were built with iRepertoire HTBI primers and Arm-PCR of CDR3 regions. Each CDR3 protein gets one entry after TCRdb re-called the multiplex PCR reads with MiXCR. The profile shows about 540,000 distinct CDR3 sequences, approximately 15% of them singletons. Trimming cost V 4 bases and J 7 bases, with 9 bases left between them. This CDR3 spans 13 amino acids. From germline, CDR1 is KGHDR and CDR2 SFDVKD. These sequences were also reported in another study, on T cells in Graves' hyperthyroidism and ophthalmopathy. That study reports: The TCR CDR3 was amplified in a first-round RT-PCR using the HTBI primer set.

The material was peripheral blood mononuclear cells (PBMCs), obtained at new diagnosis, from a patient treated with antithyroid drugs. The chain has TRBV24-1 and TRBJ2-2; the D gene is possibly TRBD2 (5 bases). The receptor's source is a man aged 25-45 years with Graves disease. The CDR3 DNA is TGTGCCACCAGTGACTTCGCGGGCGGGGAGCTGTTTTTT. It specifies CATSDFAGGELFF.